The 5 T cell receptor beta chains presented below share a single source sample, sequenced in a study of technical replicates of blood from several donors. The protocol was immunoSEQ multiplex PCR, while the TCRdb copy is restricted to in-frame clones and leaves out a portion. The table records tens of thousands of clones, roughly 92% of them present only once. The sample taken for sequencing was T cells isolated from PBMCs. These receptors originate from a human donor in good health.

The chain joins TRBV11-2 to TRBJ2-5; 7 bases fit TRBD1. The germline V gene has CDR1 SGHAT and CDR2 FQNNGV. Trimming cost V 3 bases and J 2 bases; bases outside gene matches: 15. CDR3 length equals 18 residues. The CDR3 loop is CASSFRPKIPGQQETQYF. The CDR3 region has the DNA TGTGCCAGCAGCTTCCGTCCTAAAATCCCGGGACAGCAAGAGACCCAGTACTTC.

This chain links TRBV6-5 with TRBJ1-2; TRBD1 matches 8 bases. The CDR3 runs to 13 residues. The germline gives CDR1 MNHEY, CDR2 SVGAGI. With V trimmed by 6 bases and J by 9 bases, 9 bases remained unmatched. CDR3: CASRSGQGWRYTF. The CDR3, as DNA: TGTGCCAGCAGATCTGGACAGGGCTGGCGCTACACCTTC.

The rearrangement links TRBV7-9 to TRBJ2-1, with 9 bases lining up with TRBD1. The CDR3 consists of 16 residues. The V gene's germline CDR1 is SEHNR and CDR2 FQNEAQ (reference sequence). V trimming: 5 bases; J trimming: 7 bases; junction bases outside the gene matches: 12. CDR3 DNA: TGTGCCAGCAGCCTCCGGACAGGGGAGTTATTAAATGAGCAGTTCTTC. This sequence encodes CASSLRTGELLNEQFF.

This CDR3 is CASSLVSGDYNEQFF. CDR3 DNA sequence: TGTGCCAGCAGCTTAGTTAGCGGAGACTACAATGAGCAGTTCTTC. The chain combines TRBV11-2 with TRBJ2-1; D possibly corresponds to TRBD2 (6 bases). Germline values: CDR1 SGHAT, CDR2 FQNNGV. The V end was cut by 1 base, the J end by 3 bases, with 10 bases between. CDR3 length equals 15 residues.

This rearrangement joins TRBV2 to TRBJ2-1, with D perhaps TRBD2 (5 bases). This CDR3 contains 14 residues. V gave up 4 bases and J gave up 4 bases, with 11 bases separating them. From germline, CDR1 is SNHLY and CDR2 FYNNEI. The CDR3 spells CASSVSGTYNEQFF. For the CDR3, the DNA is TGTGCCAGCAGTGTGAGCGGCACTTACAATGAGCAGTTCTTC.